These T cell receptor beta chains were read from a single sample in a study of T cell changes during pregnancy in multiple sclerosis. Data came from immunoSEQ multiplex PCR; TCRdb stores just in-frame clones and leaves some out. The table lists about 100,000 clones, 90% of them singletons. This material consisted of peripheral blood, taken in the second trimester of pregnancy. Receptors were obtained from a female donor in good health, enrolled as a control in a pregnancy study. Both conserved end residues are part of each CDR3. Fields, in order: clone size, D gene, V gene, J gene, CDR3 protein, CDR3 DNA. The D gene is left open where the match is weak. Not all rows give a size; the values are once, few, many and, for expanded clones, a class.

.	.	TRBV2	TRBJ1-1	CASTTGQGATEAFF	TGTGCCAGCACTACAGGACAAGGAGCCACTGAAGCTTTCTTT
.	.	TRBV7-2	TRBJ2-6	CASSLSTAGANVLTF	TGTGCCAGCAGCTTATCGACAGCTGGGGCCAACGTCCTGACTTTC
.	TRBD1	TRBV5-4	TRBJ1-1	CASSGGQVFGTEAFF	TGTGCCAGCAGCGGAGGACAGGTATTTGGCACTGAAGCTTTCTTT
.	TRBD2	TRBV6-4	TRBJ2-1	CASSDGGGDYNEQFF	TGTGCCAGCAGTGATGGCGGGGGGGACTACAATGAGCAGTTCTTC
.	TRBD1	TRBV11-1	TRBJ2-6	CASSPGQARGSGANVLTF	TGTGCCAGCAGCCCCGGACAGGCCAGGGGTTCTGGGGCCAACGTCCTGACTTTC
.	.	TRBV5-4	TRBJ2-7	CASSADREGEQYF	TGTGCCAGCAGCGCGGACAGGGAGGGCGAGCAGTACTTC
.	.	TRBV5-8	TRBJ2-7	CASTLFGYEQYF	TGTGCCAGCACCCTGTTCGGCTACGAGCAGTACTTC
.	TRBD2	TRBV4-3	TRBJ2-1	CASSQGRGLAGGGEQFF	TGCGCCAGCAGCCAAGGGAGGGGACTAGCGGGAGGCGGTGAGCAGTTCTTC
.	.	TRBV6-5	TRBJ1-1	CASSYSRKNTEAFF	TGTGCCAGCAGTTACTCCAGGAAGAACACTGAAGCTTTCTTT
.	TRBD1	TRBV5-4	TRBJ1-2	CASSLSAQGDYGYTF	TGTGCCAGCAGCTTGTCGGCTCAGGGGGACTATGGCTACACCTTC
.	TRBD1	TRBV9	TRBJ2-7	CASSVGGTGIYEQYF	TGTGCCAGCAGCGTAGGGGGGACAGGGATCTACGAGCAGTACTTC
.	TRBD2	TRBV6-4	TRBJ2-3	CASSDSGSGGPTDTQYF	TGTGCCAGCAGTGACTCGGGCAGCGGGGGCCCCACAGATACGCAGTATTTT
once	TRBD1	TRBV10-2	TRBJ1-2	CASSEPSWTGGYGYTF	TGCGCCAGCAGTGAGCCTTCCTGGACAGGGGGCTATGGCTACACCTTC
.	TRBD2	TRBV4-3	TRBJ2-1	CASSQAFGTSIHNEQFF	TGCGCCAGCAGCCAAGCCTTCGGGACTAGTATCCACAATGAGCAGTTCTTC
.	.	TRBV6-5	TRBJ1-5	CASSSRSNQPQHF	TGTGCCAGCAGTTCTAGGAGCAATCAGCCCCAGCATTTT
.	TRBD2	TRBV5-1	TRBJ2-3	CASSSGLAGVGADTQYF	TGCGCCAGCAGCTCGGGACTAGCGGGGGTGGGGGCAGATACGCAGTATTTT
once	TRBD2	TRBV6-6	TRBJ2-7	CASSYSTGGYEQYF	TGTGCCAGCAGTTACTCGACGGGAGGCTACGAGCAGTACTTC
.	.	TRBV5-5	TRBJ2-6	CASSLAGQGSGGANVLTF	TGTGCCAGCAGCTTGGCCGGGCAGGGAAGTGGTGGGGCCAACGTCCTGACTTTC
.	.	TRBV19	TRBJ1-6	CASSIDRDTYSPLHF	TGTGCCAGTAGTATAGACCGGGACACCTATTCACCCCTCCACTTT
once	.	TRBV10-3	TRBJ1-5	CAISEAGRPYSNQPQHF	TGTGCCATCAGTGAGGCAGGGAGGCCTTATAGCAATCAGCCCCAGCATTTT
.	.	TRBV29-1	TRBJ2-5	CSSVGRGETQYF	TGCAGCTCCGTTGGAAGGGGAGAGACCCAGTACTTC
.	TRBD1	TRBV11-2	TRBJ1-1	CASSSRVFGTANTEAFF	TGTGCCAGCAGCTCCCGGGTCTTCGGGACAGCGAACACTGAAGCTTTCTTT
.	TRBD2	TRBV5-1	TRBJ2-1	CASSLAAGLAPYNEQFF	TGCGCCAGCAGCTTGGCCGCGGGACTAGCACCTTACAATGAGCAGTTCTTC
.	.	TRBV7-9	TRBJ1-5	CASSLNSNQPQHF	TGTGCCAGCAGCCTAAATAGCAATCAGCCCCAGCATTTT
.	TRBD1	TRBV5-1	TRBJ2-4	CASSTWTGDNIQYF	TGCGCCAGCAGCACCTGGACAGGGGATAACATTCAGTACTTC
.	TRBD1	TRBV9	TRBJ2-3	CASSADRVADTQYF	TGTGCCAGCAGCGCAGACAGGGTGGCAGATACGCAGTATTTT
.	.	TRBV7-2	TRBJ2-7	CASSSVARRATEQYF	TGTGCCAGCAGCTCAGTGGCCAGGCGGGCCACCGAGCAGTACTTC
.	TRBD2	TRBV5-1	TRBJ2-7	CASSFAGGYEQYF	TGCGCCAGCAGCTTCGCGGGGGGCTACGAGCAGTACTTC
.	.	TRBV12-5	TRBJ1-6	CASGLVTGDSPLHF	TGTGCTAGTGGTTTGGTAACGGGTGACTCACCCCTCCACTTT
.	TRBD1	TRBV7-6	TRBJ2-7	CASSLAYGTGTYEQYF	TGTGCCAGCAGCTTAGCGTACGGGACAGGGACCTACGAGCAGTACTTC
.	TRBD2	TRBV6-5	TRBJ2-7	CASSQSGGTYEQYF	TGTGCCAGCAGCCAGAGCGGGGGAACCTACGAGCAGTACTTC
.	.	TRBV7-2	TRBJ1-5	CASSLGDTSNQPQHF	TGTGCCAGCAGCTTAGGCGACACTAGCAATCAGCCCCAGCATTTT
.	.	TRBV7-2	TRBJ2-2	CASSLVLRTGELFF	TGTGCCAGCAGCTTAGTCCTCCGCACCGGGGAGCTGTTTTTT
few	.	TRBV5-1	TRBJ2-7	CASSLEAGDEQYF	TGCGCCAGCAGCTTGGAGGCAGGGGACGAGCAGTACTTC
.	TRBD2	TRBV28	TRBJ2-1	CASSFSTSGSGGKFF	TGTGCCAGCAGTTTCTCGACTAGCGGGAGTGGGGGGAAGTTCTTC
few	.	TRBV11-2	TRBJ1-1	CASSLVSSRGSTEAFF	TGTGCCAGCAGCTTAGTCTCTTCGCGAGGGTCCACTGAAGCTTTCTTT
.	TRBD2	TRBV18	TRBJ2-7	CASSFSTLGTSTYEQYF	TGTGCCAGCTCCTTCTCAACCCTCGGGACTAGTACCTACGAGCAGTACTTC
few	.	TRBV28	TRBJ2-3	CASSRTSTDTQYF	TGTGCCAGCAGCCGCACTAGCACAGATACGCAGTATTTT
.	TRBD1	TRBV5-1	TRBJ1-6	CASSLGGSTTPLHF	TGCGCCAGCAGCTTAGGGGGCTCGACTACACCCCTCCACTTT
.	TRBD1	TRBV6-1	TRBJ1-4	CASTIGQGTEKLFF	TGTGCCAGCACAATAGGACAGGGGACGGAAAAACTGTTTTTT
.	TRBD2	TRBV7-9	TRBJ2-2	CASSLKGGGHTGELFF	TGTGCCAGCAGCTTAAAGGGCGGGGGGCACACCGGGGAGCTGTTTTTT
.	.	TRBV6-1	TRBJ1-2	CASSPDWFGYTF	TGTGCCAGCAGCCCAGACTGGTTCGGCTACACCTTC
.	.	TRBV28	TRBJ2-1	CASSLRTVYNEQFF	TGTGCCAGCAGTTTGCGGACAGTCTACAATGAGCAGTTCTTC
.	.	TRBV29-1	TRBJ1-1	CSVELGEGTEAFF	TGCAGCGTTGAACTGGGGGAGGGCACTGAAGCTTTCTTT
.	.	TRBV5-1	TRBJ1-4	CASSLAPGGSTNEKLFF	TGCGCCAGCAGCTTGGCCCCTGGGGGCTCAACTAATGAAAAACTGTTTTTT
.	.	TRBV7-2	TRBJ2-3	CASSHRTDTQYF	TGTGCCAGCAGCCATCGCACAGATACGCAGTATTTT
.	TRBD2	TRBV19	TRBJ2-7	CASSTWTSGNSYEQYF	TGTGCCAGTAGTACTTGGACTAGCGGGAACTCCTACGAGCAGTACTTC
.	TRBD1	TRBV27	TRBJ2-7	CASSPPGTGRYEQYF	TGTGCCAGCAGTCCACCGGGGACAGGGAGATACGAGCAGTACTTC
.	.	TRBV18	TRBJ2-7	CASSLGSPYEQYF	TGTGCCAGCTCACTCGGGAGTCCCTACGAGCAGTACTTC
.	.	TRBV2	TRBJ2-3	CASSSRQLPSDTQYF	TGTGCCAGCAGCTCCAGACAGTTGCCTTCAGATACGCAGTATTTT
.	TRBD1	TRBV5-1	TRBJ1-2	CASSFTGVQVADTF	TGCGCCAGCAGCTTCACAGGGGTCCAAGTCGCAGACACCTTC
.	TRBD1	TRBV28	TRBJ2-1	CASSYRGRAYNEQFF	TGTGCCAGCAGTTACAGGGGGCGCGCGTACAATGAGCAGTTCTTC
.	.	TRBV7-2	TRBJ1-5	CASSSPAGGRNQPQHF	TGTGCCAGCAGCTCGCCTGCGGGGGGCCGTAATCAGCCCCAGCATTTT
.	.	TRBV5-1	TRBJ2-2	CASSLGGQSTGELFF	TGCGCCAGCAGCTTGGGAGGGCAGTCCACCGGGGAGCTGTTTTTT
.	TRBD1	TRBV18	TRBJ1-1	CASSLYTQGAGGNTEAFF	TGTGCCAGCTCACTCTATACCCAGGGGGCAGGAGGGAACACTGAAGCTTTCTTT
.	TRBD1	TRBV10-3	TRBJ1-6	CAIGAGGESYNSPLHF	TGTGCCATCGGGGCAGGGGGTGAGTCCTATAATTCACCCCTCCACTTT
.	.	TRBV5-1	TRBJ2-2	CASSVWLANTGELFF	TGCGCCAGCAGTGTTTGGCTAGCGAACACCGGGGAGCTGTTTTTT
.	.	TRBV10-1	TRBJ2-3	CASSEAVETQYF	TGCGCCAGCAGTGAGGCGGTCGAGACGCAGTATTTT
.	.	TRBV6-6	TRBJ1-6	CASILREATISPLHF	TGTGCCAGCATCTTACGTGAGGCAACGATTTCACCCCTCCACTTT